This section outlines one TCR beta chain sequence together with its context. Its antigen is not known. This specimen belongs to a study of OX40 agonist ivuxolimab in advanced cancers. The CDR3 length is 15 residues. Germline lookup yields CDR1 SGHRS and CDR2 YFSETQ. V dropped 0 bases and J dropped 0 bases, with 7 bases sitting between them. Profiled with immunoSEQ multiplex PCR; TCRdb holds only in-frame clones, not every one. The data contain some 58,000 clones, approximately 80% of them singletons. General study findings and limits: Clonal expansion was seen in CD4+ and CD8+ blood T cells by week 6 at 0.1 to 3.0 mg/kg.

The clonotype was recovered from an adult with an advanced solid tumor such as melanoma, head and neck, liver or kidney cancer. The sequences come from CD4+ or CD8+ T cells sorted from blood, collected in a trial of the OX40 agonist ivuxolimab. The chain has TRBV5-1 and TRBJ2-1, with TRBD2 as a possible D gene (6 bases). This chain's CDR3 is CASSLAGVSYNEQFF. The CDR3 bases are TGCGCCAGCAGCTTGGCGGGAGTCTCCTACAATGAGCAGTTCTTC.